This TCR beta chain stems from a study of T cells in Graves' hyperthyroidism and ophthalmopathy. Amplification of TCR beta CDR3 regions was performed using RNA transcripts as template. With the HTBI primer set, the TCR CDR3 went through a first round of RT-PCR. TCRdb processed the multiplex PCR reads anew with MiXCR; each CDR3 protein has one entry. The data hold about 300,000 distinct CDR3 sequences, with approximately 18% observed a single time. This clonotype was seen many times. Germline V CDR1 and CDR2: SGHKS, YYEKEE (reference sequence). There are 15 residues in the CDR3. Trimming removed 0 bases from V and 1 base from J, with 11 bases in between.

The sequencing sample was made of blood. The rearrangement uses TRBV5-5 and TRBJ2-7; D is possibly TRBD2 (6 bases). The sequence derives from a man in his forties or fifties with Graves' ophthalmopathy. The CDR3 reads CASSLVAVLSYEQYF. CDR3 nucleotide sequence: TGTGCCAGCAGCTTGGTAGCGGTCCTTTCCTACGAGCAGTACTTC. Based on the CDR3 plus reference TRBV5-5 and TRBJ2-7, the full variable domain is DAGVTQSPTHLIKTRGQQVTLRCSPISGHKSVSWYQQVLGQGPQFIFQYYEKEERGRGNFPDRFSARQFPNYSSELNVNALLLGDSALYLCASSLVAVLSYEQYFGPGTRLTVT.